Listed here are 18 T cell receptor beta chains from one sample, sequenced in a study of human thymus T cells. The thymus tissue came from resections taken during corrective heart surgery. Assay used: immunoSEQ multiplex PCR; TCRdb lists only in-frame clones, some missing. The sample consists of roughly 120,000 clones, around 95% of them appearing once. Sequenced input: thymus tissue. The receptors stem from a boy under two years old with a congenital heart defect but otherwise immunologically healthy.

The CDR3 sequence: CASSLGGRNTEAFF. In DNA, the CDR3 is TGCGCCAGCAGCTTAGGGGGGCGGAACACTGAAGCTTTCTTT. The gene calls are TRBV5-1 and TRBJ1-1; TRBD1 is a possible D gene (6 bases). Germline CDR1 reads SGHRS; CDR2 reads YFSETQ. The CDR3 has 14 amino acids. V was pared by 2 bases and J by 1 base, with 9 bases between.

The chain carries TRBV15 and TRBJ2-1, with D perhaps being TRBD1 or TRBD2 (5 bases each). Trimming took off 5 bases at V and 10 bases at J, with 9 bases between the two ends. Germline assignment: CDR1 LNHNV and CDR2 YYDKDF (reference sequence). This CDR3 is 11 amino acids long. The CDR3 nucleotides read TGTGCCACCAGCTACCGGGACGAGCAGTTCTTC. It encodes CATSYRDEQFF.

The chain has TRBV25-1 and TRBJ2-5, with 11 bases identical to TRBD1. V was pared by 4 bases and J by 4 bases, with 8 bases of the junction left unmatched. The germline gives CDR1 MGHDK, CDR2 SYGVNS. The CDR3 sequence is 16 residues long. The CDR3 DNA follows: TGTGCCAGCAGTGGTTCACGGGACAGGGGGGGAGAGACCCAGTACTTC. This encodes CASSGSRDRGGETQYF.

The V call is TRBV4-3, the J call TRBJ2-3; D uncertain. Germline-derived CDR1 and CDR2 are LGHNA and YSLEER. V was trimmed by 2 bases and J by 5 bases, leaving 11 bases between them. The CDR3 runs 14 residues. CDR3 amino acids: CASSQQTRGDTQYF. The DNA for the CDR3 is TGCGCCAGCAGCCAACAGACCCGCGGAGATACGCAGTATTTT.

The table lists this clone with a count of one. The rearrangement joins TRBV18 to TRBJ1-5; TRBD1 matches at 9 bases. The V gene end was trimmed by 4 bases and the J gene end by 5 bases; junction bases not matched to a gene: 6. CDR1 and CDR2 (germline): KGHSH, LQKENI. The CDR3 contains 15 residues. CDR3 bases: TGTGCCAGCTCACACGACTGGACAGGGGATCAGCCCCAGCATTTT. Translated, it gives CASSHDWTGDQPQHF.

CDR3 sequence reads: CSARDSETQYF. For the CDR3, the DNA is TGCAGTGCTAGGGACTCAGAGACCCAGTACTTC. The V gene is TRBV20-1, the J gene TRBJ2-5; D is perhaps TRBD2 (5 bases). Between the trimmed V and J ends, which lost 3 bases and 4 bases, there was a span of 6 bases. CDR1 DFQATT and CDR2 SNEGSKA come from the germline V gene (reference sequence). The CDR3 contains 11 residues.

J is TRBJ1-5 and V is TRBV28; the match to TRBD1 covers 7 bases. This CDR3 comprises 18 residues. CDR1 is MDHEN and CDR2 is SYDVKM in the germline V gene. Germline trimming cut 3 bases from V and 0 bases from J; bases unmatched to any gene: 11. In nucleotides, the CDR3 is TGTGCCAGCAGTTTTAGGCAGGGGGACCCCTATAGCAATCAGCCCCAGCATTTT. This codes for CASSFRQGDPYSNQPQHF.

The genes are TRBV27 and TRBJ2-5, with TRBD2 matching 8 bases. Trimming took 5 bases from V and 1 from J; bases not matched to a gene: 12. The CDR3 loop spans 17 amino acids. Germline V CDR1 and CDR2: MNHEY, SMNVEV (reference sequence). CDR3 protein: CASSPRSGGRGQETQYF. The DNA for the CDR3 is TGTGCCAGCAGTCCCCGCAGCGGGGGACGGGGCCAAGAGACCCAGTACTTC.

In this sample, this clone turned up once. CDR3 bases: TGTGCCACCCGGACAGGGGGCGGGGGTGCTTTCTTT. Translation gives CATRTGGGGAFF. This sequence joins TRBV6-1 and TRBJ1-1; 11 bases align to TRBD1. Germline V gives CDR1 MNHNS, CDR2 SASEGT. This CDR3 region has 12 residues. V was clipped by 10 bases and J by 11 bases; unmatched bases: 9.

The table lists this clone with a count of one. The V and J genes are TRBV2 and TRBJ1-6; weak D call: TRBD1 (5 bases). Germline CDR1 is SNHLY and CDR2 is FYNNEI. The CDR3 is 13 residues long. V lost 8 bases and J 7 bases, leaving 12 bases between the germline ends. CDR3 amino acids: CASSGAENSPLHF. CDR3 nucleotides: TGTGCCAGCTCCGGGGCGGAAAATTCACCCCTCCACTTT.

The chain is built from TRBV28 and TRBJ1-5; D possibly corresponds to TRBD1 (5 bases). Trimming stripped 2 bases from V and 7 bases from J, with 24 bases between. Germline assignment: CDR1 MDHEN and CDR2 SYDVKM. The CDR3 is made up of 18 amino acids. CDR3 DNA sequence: TGTGCCAGCAGTTTAGCGATGGGACTGAGGGCGAGGAAACAGCCCCAGCATTTT. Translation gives CASSLAMGLRARKQPQHF.

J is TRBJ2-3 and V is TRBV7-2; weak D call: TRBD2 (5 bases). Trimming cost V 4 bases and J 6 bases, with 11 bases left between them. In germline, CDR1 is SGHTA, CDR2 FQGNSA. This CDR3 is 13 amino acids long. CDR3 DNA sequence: TGTGCCAGCAGCTCCTATAGGAGGGATACGCAGTATTTT. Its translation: CASSSYRRDTQYF.

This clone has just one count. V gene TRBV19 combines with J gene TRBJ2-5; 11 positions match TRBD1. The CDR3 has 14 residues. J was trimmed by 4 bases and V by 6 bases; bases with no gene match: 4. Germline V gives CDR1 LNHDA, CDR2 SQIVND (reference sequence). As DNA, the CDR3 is TGTGCCAGTAGCCAGGACAGGGGGCTAGAGACCCAGTACTTC. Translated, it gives CASSQDRGLETQYF.

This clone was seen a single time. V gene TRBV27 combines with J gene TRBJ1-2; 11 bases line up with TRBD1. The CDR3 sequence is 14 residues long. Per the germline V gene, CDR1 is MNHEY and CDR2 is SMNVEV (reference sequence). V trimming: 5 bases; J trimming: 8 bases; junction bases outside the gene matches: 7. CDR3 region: CASSPRTGGRGYTF. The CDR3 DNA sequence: TGTGCCAGCAGTCCAAGGACAGGGGGCAGGGGCTACACCTTC.

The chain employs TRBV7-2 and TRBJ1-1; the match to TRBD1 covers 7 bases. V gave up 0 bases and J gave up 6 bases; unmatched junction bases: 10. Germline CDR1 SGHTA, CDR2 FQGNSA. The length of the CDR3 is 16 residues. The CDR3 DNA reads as TGTGCCAGCAGCTTAGCAAAGAGACAGGGACACTCTGAAGCTTTCTTT. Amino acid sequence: CASSLAKRQGHSEAFF.

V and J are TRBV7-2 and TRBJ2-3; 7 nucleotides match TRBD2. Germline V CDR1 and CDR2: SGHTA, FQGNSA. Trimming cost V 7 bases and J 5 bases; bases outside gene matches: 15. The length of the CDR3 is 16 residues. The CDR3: CASTQRRAGDLDTQYF. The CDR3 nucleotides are TGTGCCAGCACCCAAAGGAGGGCGGGGGACCTAGATACGCAGTATTTT.

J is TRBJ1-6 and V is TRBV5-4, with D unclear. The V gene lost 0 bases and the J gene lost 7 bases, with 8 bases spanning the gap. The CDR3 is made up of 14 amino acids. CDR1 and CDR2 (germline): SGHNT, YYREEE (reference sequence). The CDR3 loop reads CASSLGSWNSPLHF. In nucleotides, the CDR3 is TGTGCCAGCAGCTTGGGGTCCTGGAATTCACCCCTCCACTTT.

The CDR3 nucleotides read TGTGCCAGCAGTGAAAACAGGGGTACGGCGGCCAAAAACATTCAGTACTTC. Its translation: CASSENRGTAAKNIQYF. The chain combines TRBV2 with TRBJ2-4, with 7 bases that match TRBD1. Looked up from germline, CDR1 is SNHLY and CDR2 is FYNNEI. The CDR3 runs 17 residues. The trim removed 2 bases at V and 1 base at J, leaving 8 bases unmatched.